This TCR beta chain stems from a study of blood T cell repertoires in COVID-19. As for the study in general: Collection of acute and convalescent COVID-19 samples took place in the United States, Italy and Spain. PBMCs, B-cell-depleted T cells, or T cells were the source of the cDNA or gDNA that made up the material.

How the authors handled the data: Amplification of reference gene primers provided the estimated nucleated cell counts. The table came from immunoSEQ multiplex PCR; TCRdb's copy has only in-frame clones and leaves some out. The D gene and trimming were derived from the DNA, and the V and J assignments and clone size from that table. Of 250,000 or so clones in the sample, about 87% were seen once. In its sample, this clone was seen a few times. Seattle researchers signed up patients amid active infection and tracked them longitudinally. The CDR3 loop spans 14 amino acids. V dropped 1 base and J dropped 5 bases, with 12 bases sitting between them. Germline V gives CDR1 LNHDA, CDR2 SQIVND (reference sequence).

Sequencing input: peripheral blood. This clonotype originated in a woman aged 60-75 years with COVID-19, enrolled during active disease. The chain couples TRBV19 to TRBJ2-7; D is perhaps TRBD1 (6 bases). The CDR3 DNA sequence: TGTGCCAGTAGTATAGGCAGGGGCGTCAACGAGCAGTACTTC. Encoded protein: CASSIGRGVNEQYF. The full variable domain, completed using reference TRBV19 and TRBJ2-7, is DGGITQSPKYLFRKEGQNVTLSCEQNLNHDAMYWYRQDPGQGLRLIYYSQIVNDFQKGDIAEGYSVSREKKESFPLTVTSAQKNPTAFYLCASSIGRGVNEQYFGPGTRLTVT.